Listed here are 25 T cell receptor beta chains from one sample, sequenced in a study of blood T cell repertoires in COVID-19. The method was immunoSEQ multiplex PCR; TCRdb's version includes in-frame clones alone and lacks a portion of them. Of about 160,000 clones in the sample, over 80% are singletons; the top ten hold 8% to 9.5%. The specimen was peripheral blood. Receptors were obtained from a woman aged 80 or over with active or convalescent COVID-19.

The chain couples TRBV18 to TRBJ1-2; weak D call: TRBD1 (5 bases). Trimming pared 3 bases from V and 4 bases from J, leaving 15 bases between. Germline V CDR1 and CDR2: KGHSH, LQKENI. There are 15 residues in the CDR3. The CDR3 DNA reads TGTGCCAGCTCACCGGCAATGGGAGGGACCTATGGCTACACCTTC. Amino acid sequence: CASSPAMGGTYGYTF.

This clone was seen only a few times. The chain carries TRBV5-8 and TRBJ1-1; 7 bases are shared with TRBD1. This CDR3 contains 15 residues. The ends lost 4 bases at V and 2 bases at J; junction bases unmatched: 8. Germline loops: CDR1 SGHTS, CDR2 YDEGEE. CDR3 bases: TGTGCCAGCAGCCACAGAGGGACAGTTAACACTGAAGCTTTCTTT. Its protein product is CASSHRGTVNTEAFF.

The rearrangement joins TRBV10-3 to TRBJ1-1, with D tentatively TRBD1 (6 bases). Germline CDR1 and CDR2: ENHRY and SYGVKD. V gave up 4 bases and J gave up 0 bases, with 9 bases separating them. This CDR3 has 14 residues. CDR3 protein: CAISAQGMNTEAFF. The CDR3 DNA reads TGTGCCATCAGTGCCCAGGGGATGAACACTGAAGCTTTCTTT.

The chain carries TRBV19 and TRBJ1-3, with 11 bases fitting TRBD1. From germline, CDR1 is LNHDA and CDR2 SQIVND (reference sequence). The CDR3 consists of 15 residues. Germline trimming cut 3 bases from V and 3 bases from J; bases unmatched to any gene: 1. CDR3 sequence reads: CASSMDRGLGNTIYF. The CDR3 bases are TGTGCCAGTAGTATGGACAGGGGGCTTGGAAACACCATATATTTT.

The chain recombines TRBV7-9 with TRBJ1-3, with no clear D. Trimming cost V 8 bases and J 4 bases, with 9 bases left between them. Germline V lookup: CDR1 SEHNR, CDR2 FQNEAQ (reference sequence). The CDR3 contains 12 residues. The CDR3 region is CASGGNGNTIYF. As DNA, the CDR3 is TGTGCCAGCGGAGGGAACGGAAACACCATATATTTT.

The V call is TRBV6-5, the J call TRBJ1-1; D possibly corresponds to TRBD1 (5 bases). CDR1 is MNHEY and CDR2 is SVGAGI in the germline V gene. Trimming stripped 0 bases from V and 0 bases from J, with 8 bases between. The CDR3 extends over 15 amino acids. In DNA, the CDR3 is TGTGCCAGCAGTTACTCGGGGGGGGTGAACACTGAAGCTTTCTTT. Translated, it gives CASSYSGGVNTEAFF.

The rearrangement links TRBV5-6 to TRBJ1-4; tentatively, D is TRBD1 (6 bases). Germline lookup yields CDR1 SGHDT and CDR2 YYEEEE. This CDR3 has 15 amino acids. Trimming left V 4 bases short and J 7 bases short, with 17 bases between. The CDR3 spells CASSRRTLGAEKLFF. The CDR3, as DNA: TGTGCCAGCAGCAGGCGGACCTTGGGGGCTGAAAAACTGTTTTTT.

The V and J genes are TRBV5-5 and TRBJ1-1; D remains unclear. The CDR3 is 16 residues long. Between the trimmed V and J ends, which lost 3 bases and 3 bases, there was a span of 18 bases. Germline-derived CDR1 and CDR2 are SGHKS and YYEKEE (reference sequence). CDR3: CASSSWFGVGDTEAFF. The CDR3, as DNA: TGTGCCAGCAGCTCTTGGTTCGGGGTCGGGGACACTGAAGCTTTCTTT.

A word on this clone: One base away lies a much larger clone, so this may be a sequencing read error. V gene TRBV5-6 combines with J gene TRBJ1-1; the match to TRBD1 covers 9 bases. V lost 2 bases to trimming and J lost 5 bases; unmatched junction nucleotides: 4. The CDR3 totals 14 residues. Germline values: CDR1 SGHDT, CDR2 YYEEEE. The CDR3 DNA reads TGTGCCAGCAGCTTTGGGACAGGGAGGACTGAAGCTTTCTTT. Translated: CASSFGTGRTEAFF.

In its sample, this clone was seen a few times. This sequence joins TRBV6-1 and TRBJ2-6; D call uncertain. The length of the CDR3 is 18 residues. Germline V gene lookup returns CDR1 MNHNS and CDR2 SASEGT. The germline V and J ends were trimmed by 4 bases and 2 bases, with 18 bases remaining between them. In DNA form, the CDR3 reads TGTGCCAGCAGTGCGATCCGGGTTCTCAGCCCTGGGGCCAACGTCCTGACTTTC. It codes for CASSAIRVLSPGANVLTF.

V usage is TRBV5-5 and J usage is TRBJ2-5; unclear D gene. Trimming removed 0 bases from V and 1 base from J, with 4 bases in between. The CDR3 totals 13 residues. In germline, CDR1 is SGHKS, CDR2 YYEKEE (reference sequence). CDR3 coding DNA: TGTGCCAGCAGCTTGGCGAGCCAAGAGACCCAGTACTTC. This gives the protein CASSLASQETQYF.

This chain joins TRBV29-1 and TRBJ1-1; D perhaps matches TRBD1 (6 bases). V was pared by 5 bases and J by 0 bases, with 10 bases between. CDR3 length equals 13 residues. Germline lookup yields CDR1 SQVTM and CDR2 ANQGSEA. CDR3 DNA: TGCAGCGTTAAACAGGGCATGAACACTGAAGCTTTCTTT. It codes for CSVKQGMNTEAFF.

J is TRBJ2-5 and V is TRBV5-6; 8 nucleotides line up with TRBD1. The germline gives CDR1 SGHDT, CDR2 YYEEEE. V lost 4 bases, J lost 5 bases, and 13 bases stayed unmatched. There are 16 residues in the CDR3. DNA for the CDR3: TGTGCCAGCAGCCCCGGACAGGGTTTTACGGAGGAGACCCAGTACTTC. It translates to CASSPGQGFTEETQYF.

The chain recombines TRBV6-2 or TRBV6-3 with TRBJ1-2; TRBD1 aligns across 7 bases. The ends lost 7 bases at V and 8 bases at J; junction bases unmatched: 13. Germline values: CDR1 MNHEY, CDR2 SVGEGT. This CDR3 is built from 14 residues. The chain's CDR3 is CASTPLGGEEGYTF. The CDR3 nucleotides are TGTGCCAGCACCCCACTAGGGGGCGAGGAGGGCTACACCTTC.

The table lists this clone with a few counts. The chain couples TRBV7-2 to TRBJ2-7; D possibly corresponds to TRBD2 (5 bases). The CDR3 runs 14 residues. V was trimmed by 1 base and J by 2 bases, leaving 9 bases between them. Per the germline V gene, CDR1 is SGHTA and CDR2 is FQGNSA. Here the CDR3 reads CASSLVRVTYEQYF. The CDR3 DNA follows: TGTGCCAGCAGCTTAGTGCGGGTTACCTACGAGCAGTACTTC.

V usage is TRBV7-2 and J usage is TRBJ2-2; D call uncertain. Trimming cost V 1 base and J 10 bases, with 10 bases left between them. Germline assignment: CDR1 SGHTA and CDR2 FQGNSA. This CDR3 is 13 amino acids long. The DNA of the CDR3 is TGTGCCAGCAGCTTAGGAGTTCTCCTGGAGCTGTTTTTT. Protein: CASSLGVLLELFF. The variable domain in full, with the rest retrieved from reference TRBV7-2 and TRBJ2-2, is GAGVSQSPSNKVTEKGKDVELRCDPISGHTALYWYRQSLGQGLEFLIYFQGNSAPDKSGLPSDRFSAERTGGSVSTLTIQRTQQEDSAVYLCASSLGVLLELFFGEGSRLTVL.

CDR3 sequence (DNA): TGTGCCAGCACCTCGGGAGGGGGGGCCACCGGGGAGCTGTTTTTT. The encoded protein is CASTSGGGATGELFF. V is TRBV3-1 (or the pseudogene TRBV3-2) and J is TRBJ2-2; 8 nucleotides match TRBD2. Germline V gene lookup returns CDR1 LGHDT and CDR2 YNNKEL (reference sequence). CDR3 size: 15 residues. Germline trimming cut 7 bases from V and 4 bases from J; bases unmatched to any gene: 8.

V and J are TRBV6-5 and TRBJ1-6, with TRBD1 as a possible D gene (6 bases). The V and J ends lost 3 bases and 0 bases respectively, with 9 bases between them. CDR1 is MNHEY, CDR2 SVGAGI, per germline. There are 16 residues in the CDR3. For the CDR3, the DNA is TGTGCCAGCAGTTATACAGGGAGCTCCTATAATTCACCCCTCCACTTT. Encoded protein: CASSYTGSSYNSPLHF.

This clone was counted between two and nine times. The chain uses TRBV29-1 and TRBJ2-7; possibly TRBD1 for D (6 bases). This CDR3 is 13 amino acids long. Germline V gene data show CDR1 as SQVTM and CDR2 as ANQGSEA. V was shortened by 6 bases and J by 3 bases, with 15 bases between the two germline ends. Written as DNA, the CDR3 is TGCAGCGTGAGGGTTATACAGGGCTACGAGCAGTACTTC. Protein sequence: CSVRVIQGYEQYF.

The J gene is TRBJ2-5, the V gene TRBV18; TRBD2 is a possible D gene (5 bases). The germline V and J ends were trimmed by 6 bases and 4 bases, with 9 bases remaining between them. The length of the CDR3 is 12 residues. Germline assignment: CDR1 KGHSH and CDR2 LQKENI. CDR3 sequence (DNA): TGTGCCAGCTCCCCCGAGGGAGAGACCCAGTACTTC. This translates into CASSPEGETQYF.

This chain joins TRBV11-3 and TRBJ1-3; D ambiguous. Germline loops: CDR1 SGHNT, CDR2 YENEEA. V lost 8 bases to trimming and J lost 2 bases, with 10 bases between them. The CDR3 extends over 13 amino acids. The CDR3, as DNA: TGTGCCAGCCAGCCGCAGGCTGGAAACACCATATATTTT. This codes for CASQPQAGNTIYF.

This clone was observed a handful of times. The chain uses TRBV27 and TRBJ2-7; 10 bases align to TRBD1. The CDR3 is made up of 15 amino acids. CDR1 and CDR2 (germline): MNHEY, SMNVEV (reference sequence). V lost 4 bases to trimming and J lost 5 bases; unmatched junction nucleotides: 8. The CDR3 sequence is CASSSGQGGSHEQYF. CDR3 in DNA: TGTGCCAGCAGTTCCGGACAGGGGGGGTCTCACGAGCAGTACTTC.

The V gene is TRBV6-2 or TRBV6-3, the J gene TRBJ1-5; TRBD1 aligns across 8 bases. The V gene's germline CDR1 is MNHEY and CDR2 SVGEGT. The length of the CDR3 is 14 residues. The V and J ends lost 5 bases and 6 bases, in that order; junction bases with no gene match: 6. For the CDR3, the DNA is TGTGCCAGCAGTACGGACAGGGCAAGTCAGCCCCAGCATTTT. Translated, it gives CASSTDRASQPQHF.

CDR3 in amino acids: CASSLLGTSEVETQYF. The DNA for the CDR3 is TGTGCCAGCAGTTTACTGGGGACTAGCGAAGTTGAGACCCAGTACTTC. J is TRBJ2-5 and V is TRBV27; 10 bases match TRBD2. V dropped 2 bases and J dropped 5; count of bases not matched to a gene: 8. This CDR3 is built from 16 residues. Germline V gives CDR1 MNHEY, CDR2 SMNVEV (reference sequence).

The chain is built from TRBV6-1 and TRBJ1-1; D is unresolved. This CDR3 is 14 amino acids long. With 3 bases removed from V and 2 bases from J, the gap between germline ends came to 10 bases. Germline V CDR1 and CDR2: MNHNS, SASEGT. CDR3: CASSEYGPNTEAFF. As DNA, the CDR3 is TGTGCCAGCAGTGAGTACGGTCCAAACACTGAAGCTTTCTTT.